This T cell receptor (beta chain) is drawn from a study of T-cell memory formation after mild COVID-19. Study in general: In these data, TCR clusters were largely donor specific.

V shed 4 bases and J 2 bases; nucleotides not matched to a gene: 13. Germline CDR1 MGHRA, CDR2 YSYEKL. The CDR3 contains 20 residues. For this clonotype: Its antigen is unknown.

Employing constant-segment primers, 5'RACE generated TCR alpha and TCR beta cDNA libraries bearing sample barcodes and UMIs. Each CDR3 protein is one row after TCRdb ran MiXCR on the 5' RACE reads. The sample has about 620,000 distinct CDR3 sequences, approximately 18% seen once. Notes on the study in general: Clones that shrank (day 15 to 85) were balanced CD4/CD8, whereas later expanders leaned CD4+. Prior to infection, memory already included some responding clones, suggesting cross-reactive memory joined.

Sequencing used PBMCs or a T cell subset sorted from them (not recorded which). The V gene is TRBV4-1, the J gene TRBJ2-3; 15 bases align to TRBD2. This TCR was sampled from an adult woman who had mild COVID-19 (a few samples of this study predate the infection). Cell type and time point are not known. CDR3 nucleotides: TGCGCCAGCAGCCGGGAACCGGGACTAGCGGGGGGAGCCCTCACAGATACGCAGTATTTT. It translates to CASSREPGLAGGALTDTQYF.